This is a list of T cell receptor beta chains from one sample in a study of T cells in localized non-small cell lung cancer. Here immunoSEQ multiplex PCR was the method, and the copy in TCRdb shows in-frame clones only, minus some. Of hundreds of clones listed, over 25% are singletons. The input for sequencing was lung tumor tissue, taken before any cancer treatment. These receptors came from a woman aged 18 to 55 with stage III lung adenocarcinoma. Each CDR3 is given with its conserved first and last residue. The D gene is left open where the match is weak. Some rows mark clone size as missing; the rest say once, few, many or name a class of expanded clone.

D,V,J,size,CDR3,DNA
.,TRBV29-1,TRBJ2-5,.,CSVEVPSQTQYF,TGCAGCGTTGAAGTGCCGTCACAGACCCAGTACTTC
TRBD2,TRBV30,TRBJ2-2,.,CAWSSAGANTGELFF,TGTGCCTGGAGTAGTGCGGGGGCGAACACCGGGGAGCTGTTTTTT
.,TRBV11-3,TRBJ1-1,few,CASSLWGPPNTEAFF,TGTGCCAGCAGCTTATGGGGGCCCCCGAACACTGAAGCTTTCTTT
.,TRBV19,TRBJ2-2,few,CATRDRALTGELFF,TGTGCCACCCGGGACCGAGCTTTGACCGGGGAGCTGTTTTTT
.,TRBV11-3,TRBJ2-7,medium-sized,CASSLEGLASYEQYF,TGTGCCAGCAGCTTGGAGGGGTTGGCCTCCTACGAGCAGTACTTC
.,TRBV12-2,TRBJ2-7,medium-sized,CATALAGTAGEQYF,TGTGCGACGGCCCTAGCGGGGACCGCAGGGGAGCAGTACTTC
TRBD1,TRBV18,TRBJ1-3,.,CASSRVQGQLSLSGNTIYF,TGTGCCAGCTCACGAGTCCAGGGACAGTTATCTCTCTCTGGAAACACCATATATTTT
.,TRBV18,TRBJ2-5,.,CASSPGLETQYF,TGTGCCAGCTCACCAGGCCTCGAGACCCAGTACTTC
.,TRBV11-3,TRBJ2-2,few,CASSRWTVTNTGELFF,TGTGCCAGCAGCCGTTGGACGGTTACTAACACCGGGGAGCTGTTTTTT
TRBD1,TRBV18,TRBJ2-2,once,CASSRTGQKNTGELFF,TGTGCCAGCTCGCGCACGGGACAGAAGAACACCGGGGAGCTGTTTTTT
.,TRBV19,TRBJ2-5,.,CASSWARKRRTQYF,TGTGCCAGTAGTTGGGCAAGGAAAAGACGGACCCAGTACTTC
TRBD1,TRBV6-8,TRBJ1-2,medium-sized,CATGDRQYYGYTF,TGTGCCACCGGGGACAGGCAGTACTATGGCTACACCTTC